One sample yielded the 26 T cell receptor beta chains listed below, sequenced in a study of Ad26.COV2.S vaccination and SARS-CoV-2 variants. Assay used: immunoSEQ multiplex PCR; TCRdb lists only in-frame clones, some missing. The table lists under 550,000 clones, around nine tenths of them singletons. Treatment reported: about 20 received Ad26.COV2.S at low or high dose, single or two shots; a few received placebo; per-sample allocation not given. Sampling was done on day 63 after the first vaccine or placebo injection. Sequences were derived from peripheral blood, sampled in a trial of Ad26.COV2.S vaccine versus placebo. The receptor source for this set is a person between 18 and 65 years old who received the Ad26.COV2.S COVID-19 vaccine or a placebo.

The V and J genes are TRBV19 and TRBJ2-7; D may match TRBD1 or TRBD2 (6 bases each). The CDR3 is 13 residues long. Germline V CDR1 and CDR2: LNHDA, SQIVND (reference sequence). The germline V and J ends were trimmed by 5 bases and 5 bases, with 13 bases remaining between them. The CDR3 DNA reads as TGTGCCAGTAGTCCGTTGAGGGGGGACGAGCAGTACTTC. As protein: CASSPLRGDEQYF.

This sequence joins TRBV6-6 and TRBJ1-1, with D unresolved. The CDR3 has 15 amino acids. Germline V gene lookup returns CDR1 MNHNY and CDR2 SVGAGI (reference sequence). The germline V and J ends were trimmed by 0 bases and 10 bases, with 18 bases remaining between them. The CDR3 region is CASSYSASSPWGAFF. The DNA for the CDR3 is TGTGCCAGCAGTTACTCGGCCAGTTCTCCATGGGGAGCTTTCTTT.

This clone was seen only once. This chain's CDR3 is CASSLLGQGASPLHF. The DNA for the CDR3 is TGTGCCAGCAGCTTATTGGGACAGGGGGCTTCACCCCTCCACTTT. This chain connects TRBV11-2 to TRBJ1-6, with 12 bases aligning to TRBD1. This CDR3 comprises 15 residues. In germline, CDR1 is SGHAT, CDR2 FQNNGV. The junction had 2 bases not matched to a gene; V was cut back by 2 bases and J by 9 bases.

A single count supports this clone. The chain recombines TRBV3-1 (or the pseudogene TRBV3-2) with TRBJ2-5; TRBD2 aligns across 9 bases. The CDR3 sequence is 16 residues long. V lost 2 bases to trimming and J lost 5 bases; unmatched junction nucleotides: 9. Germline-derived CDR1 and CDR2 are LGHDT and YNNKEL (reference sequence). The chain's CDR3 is CASSQRKAGGPETQYF. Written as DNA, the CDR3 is TGTGCCAGCAGCCAAAGGAAGGCGGGGGGGCCGGAGACCCAGTACTTC.

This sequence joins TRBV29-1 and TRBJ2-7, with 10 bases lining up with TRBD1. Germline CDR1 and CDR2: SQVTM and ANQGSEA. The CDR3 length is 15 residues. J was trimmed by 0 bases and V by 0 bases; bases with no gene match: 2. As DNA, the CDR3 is TGCAGCGTTGAAGACGGGACAGGGGTCTCCTACGAGCAGTACTTC. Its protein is CSVEDGTGVSYEQYF.

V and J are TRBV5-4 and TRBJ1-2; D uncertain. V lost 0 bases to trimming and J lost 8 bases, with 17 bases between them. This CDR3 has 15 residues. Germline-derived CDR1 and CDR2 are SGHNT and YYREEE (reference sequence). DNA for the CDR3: TGTGCCAGCAGCTTGGAAAGTGGGGTGGCAGAGGGCTACACCTTC. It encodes CASSLESGVAEGYTF.

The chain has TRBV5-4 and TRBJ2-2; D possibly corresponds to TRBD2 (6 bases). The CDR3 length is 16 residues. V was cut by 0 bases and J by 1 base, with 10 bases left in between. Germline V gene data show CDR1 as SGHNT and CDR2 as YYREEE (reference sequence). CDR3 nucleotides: TGTGCCAGCAGCTTGGGAGGTAGCGGGAACACCGGGGAGCTGTTTTTT. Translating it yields CASSLGGSGNTGELFF.

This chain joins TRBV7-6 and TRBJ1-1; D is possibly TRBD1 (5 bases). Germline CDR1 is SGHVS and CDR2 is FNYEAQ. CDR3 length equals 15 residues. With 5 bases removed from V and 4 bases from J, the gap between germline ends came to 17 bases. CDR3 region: CASSPLKGMATEAFF. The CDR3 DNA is TGTGCCAGCAGCCCGTTAAAGGGGATGGCCACTGAAGCTTTCTTT.

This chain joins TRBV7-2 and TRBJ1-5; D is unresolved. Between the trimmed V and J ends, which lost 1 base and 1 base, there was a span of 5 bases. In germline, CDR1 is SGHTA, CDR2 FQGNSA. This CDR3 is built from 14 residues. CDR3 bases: TGTGCCAGCAGCTTAGAAGCCAGCAATCAGCCCCAGCATTTT. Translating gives CASSLEASNQPQHF.

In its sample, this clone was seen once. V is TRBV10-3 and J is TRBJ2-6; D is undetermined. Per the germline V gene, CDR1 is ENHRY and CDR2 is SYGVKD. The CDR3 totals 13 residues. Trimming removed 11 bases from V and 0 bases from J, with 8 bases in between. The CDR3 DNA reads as TGTGCCGTAGCCAGCTCTGGGGCCAACGTCCTGACTTTC. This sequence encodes CAVASSGANVLTF.

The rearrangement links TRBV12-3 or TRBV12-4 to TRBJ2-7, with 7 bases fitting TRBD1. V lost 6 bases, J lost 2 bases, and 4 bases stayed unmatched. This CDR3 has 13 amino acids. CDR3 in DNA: TGTGCCAGCAGCTCGACAGGGACCTACGAGCAGTACTTC. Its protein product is CASSSTGTYEQYF.

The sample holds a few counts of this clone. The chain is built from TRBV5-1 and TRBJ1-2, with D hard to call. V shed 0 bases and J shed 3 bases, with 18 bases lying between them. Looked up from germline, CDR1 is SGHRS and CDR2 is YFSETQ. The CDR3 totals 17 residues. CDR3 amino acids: CASSLAWGSAQHYGYTF. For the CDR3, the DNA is TGCGCCAGCAGCTTGGCCTGGGGATCGGCTCAGCACTATGGCTACACCTTC. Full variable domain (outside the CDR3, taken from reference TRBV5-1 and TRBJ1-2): KAGVTQTPRYLIKTRGQQVTLSCSPISGHRSVSWYQQTPGQGLQFLFEYFSETQRNKGNFPGRFSGRQFSNSRSEMNVSTLELGDSALYLCASSLAWGSAQHYGYTFGSGTRLTVV.

CDR3 nucleotides: TGTGCCAGTAGTATTATAACTAGCGGGGGATTCTACGAGCAGTACTTC. Encoded protein: CASSIITSGGFYEQYF. This chain uses TRBV19 with TRBJ2-7; 11 nucleotides match TRBD2. The germline V gene has CDR1 LNHDA and CDR2 SQIVND (reference sequence). Trimming removed 3 bases from V and 3 bases from J; junction bases left unmatched: 7. The CDR3 is 16 amino acids.

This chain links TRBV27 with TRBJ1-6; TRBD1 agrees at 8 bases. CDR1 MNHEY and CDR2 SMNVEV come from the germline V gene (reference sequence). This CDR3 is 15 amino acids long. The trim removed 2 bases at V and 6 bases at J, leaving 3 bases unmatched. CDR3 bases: TGTGCCAGCAGTTTAAGTCAGGGGGCTAATTCACCCCTCCACTTT. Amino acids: CASSLSQGANSPLHF.

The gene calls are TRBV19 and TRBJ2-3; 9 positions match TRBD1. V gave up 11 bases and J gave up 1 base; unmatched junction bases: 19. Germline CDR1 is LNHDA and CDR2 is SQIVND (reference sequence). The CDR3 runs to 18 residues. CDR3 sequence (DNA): TGTGCCTCTAGTAGTTTACAGGGGGCTGCGTGGGGCACAGATACGCAGTATTTT. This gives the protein CASSSLQGAAWGTDTQYF.

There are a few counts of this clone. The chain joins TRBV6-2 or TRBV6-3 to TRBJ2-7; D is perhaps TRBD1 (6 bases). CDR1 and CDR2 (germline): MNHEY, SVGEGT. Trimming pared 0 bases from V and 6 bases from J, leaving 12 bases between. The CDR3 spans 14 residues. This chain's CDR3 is CASSYSKQGGEQYF. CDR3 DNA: TGTGCCAGCAGTTACTCGAAACAGGGTGGCGAGCAGTACTTC.

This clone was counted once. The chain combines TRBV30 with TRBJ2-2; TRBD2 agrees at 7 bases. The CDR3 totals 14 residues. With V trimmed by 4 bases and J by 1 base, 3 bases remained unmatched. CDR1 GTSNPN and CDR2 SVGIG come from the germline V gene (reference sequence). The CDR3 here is CAWIGGMNTGELFF. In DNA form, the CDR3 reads TGTGCCTGGATCGGGGGGATGAACACCGGGGAGCTGTTTTTT.

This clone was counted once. The CDR3 nucleotides read TGCGCCAGCAGCCAAACTAGCACAGATACGCAGTATTTT. Protein product: CASSQTSTDTQYF. The chain is built from TRBV4-3 and TRBJ2-3; D gene ambiguous. V was trimmed by 2 bases and J by 0 bases, leaving 3 bases between them. The CDR3 is 13 residues long. Per the germline V gene, CDR1 is LGHNA and CDR2 is YSLEER.

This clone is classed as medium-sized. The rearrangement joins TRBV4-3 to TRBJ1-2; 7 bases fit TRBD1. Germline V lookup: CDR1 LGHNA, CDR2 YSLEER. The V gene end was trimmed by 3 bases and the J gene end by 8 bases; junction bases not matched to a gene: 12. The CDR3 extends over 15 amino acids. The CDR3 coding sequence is TGCGCCAGCAGCCATTCGCCTCTCACAGGGGCCGGCTACACCTTC. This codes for CASSHSPLTGAGYTF.

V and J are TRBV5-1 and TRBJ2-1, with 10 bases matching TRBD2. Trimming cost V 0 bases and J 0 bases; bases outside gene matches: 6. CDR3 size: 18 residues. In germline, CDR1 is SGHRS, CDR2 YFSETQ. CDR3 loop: CASSLDASGGFSYNEQFF. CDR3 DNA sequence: TGCGCCAGCAGCTTGGATGCTAGCGGGGGCTTCTCCTACAATGAGCAGTTCTTC.

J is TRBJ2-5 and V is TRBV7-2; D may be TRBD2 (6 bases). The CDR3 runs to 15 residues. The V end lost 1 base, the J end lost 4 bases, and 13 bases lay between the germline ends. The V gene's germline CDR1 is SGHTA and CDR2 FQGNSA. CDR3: CASSLVSGLGETQYF. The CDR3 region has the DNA TGTGCCAGCAGCTTAGTTAGCGGCTTAGGAGAGACCCAGTACTTC.

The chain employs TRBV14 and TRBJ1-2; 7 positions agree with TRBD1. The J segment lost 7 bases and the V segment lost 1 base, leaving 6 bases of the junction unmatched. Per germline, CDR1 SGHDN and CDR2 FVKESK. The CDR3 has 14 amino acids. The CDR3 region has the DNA TGTGCCAGCAGCCAAGGGAGGGGGCGAGGTGGCTACACCTTC. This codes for CASSQGRGRGGYTF.

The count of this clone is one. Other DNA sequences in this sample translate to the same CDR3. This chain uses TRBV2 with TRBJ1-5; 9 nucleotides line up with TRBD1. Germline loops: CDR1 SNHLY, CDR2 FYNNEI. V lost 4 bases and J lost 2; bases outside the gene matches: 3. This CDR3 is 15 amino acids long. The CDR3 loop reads CASSVTGGGNQPQHF. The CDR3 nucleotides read TGTGCCAGCAGTGTTACAGGGGGCGGCAATCAGCCCCAGCATTTT.

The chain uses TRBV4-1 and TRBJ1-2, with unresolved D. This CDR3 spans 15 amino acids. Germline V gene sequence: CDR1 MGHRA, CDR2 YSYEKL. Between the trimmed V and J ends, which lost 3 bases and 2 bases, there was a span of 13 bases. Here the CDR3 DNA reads TGCGCCAGCAGCCACCCCCCCAAGGGAAACTATGGCTACACCTTC. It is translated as CASSHPPKGNYGYTF.

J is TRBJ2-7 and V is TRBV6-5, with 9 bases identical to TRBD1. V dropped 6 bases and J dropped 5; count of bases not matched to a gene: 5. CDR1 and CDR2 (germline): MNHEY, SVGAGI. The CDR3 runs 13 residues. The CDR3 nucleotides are TGTGCCAGCAGAAACAGGGGGCACCACGAGCAGTACTTC. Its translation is CASRNRGHHEQYF.

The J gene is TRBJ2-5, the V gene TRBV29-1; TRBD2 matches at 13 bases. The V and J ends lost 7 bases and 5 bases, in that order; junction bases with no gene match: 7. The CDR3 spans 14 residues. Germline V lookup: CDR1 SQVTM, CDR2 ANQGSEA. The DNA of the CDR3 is TGCAGCGGACTAGCGGGGGGTAGTGGTGAGACCCAGTACTTC. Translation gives CSGLAGGSGETQYF. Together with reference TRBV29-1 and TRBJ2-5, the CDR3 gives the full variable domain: SAVISQKPSRDICQRGTSLTIQCQVDSQVTMMFWYRQQPGQSLTLIATANQGSEATYESGFVIDKFPISRPNLTFSTLTVSNMSPEDSSIYLCSGLAGGSGETQYFGPGTRLLVL.